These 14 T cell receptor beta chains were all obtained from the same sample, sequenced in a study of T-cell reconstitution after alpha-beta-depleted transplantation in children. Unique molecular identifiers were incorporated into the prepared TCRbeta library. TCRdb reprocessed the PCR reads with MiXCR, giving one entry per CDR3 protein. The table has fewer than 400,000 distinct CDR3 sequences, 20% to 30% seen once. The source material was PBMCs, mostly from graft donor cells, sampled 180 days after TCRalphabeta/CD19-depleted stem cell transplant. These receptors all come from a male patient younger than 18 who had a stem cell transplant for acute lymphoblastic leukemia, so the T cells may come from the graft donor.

CDR3 region: CSAREALTRITEAFF. Here the CDR3 DNA reads TGCAGTGCTAGAGAAGCCTTGACGCGTATCACTGAAGCTTTCTTT. The V gene is TRBV20-1, the J gene TRBJ1-1, with D hard to call. Germline values: CDR1 DFQATT, CDR2 SNEGSKA (reference sequence). The V gene lost 0 bases and the J gene lost 4 bases, with 15 bases spanning the gap. The CDR3 consists of 15 residues.

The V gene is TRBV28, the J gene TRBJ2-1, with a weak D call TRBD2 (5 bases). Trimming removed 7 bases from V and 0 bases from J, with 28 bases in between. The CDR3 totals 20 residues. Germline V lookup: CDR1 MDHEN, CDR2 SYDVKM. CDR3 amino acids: CASKPQPGLFKVSSYNEQFF. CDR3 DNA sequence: TGTGCCAGCAAGCCGCAGCCTGGACTTTTTAAGGTGAGCTCCTACAATGAGCAGTTCTTC.

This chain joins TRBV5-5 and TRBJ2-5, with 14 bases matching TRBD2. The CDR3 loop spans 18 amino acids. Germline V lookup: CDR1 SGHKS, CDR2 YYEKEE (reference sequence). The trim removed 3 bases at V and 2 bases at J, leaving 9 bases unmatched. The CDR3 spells CASSWRRTSGRRQETQYF. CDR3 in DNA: TGTGCCAGCAGCTGGAGAAGGACTAGCGGGAGGCGGCAAGAGACCCAGTACTTC.

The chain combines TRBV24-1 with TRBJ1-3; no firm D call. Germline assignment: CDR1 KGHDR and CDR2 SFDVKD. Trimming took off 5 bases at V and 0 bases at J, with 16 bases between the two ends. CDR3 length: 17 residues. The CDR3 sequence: CATSGPPGTSSGNTIYF. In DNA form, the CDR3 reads TGTGCCACCAGTGGTCCCCCGGGCACTAGCTCTGGAAACACCATATATTTT.

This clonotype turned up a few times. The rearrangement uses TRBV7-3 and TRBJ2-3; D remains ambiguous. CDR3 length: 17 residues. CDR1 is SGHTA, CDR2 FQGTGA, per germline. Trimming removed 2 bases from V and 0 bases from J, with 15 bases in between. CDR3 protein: CASSLSPDLPSTDTQYF. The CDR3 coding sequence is TGTGCCAGCAGCTTATCCCCAGACTTGCCCAGCACAGATACGCAGTATTTT.

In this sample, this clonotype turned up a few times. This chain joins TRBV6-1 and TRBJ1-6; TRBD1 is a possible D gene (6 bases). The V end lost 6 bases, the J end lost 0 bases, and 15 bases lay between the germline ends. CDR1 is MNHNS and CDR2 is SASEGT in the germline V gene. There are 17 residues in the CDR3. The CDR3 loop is CASRQTPDSSYNSPLHF. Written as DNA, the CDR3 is TGTGCCAGCAGACAGACCCCGGACAGCTCCTATAATTCACCCCTCCACTTT.

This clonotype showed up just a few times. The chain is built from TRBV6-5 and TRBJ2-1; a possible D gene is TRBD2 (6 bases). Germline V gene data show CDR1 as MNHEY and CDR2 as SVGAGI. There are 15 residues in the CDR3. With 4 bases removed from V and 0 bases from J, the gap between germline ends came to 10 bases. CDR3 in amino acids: CASSSGLDSYNEQFF. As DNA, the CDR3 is TGTGCCAGCAGTTCGGGACTGGACTCCTACAATGAGCAGTTCTTC.

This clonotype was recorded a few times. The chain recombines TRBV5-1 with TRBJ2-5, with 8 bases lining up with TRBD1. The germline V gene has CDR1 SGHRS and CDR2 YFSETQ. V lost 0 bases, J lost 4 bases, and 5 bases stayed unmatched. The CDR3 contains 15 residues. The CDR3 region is CASSLVGQGRETQYF. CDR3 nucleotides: TGCGCCAGCAGCTTGGTCGGACAGGGCCGAGAGACCCAGTACTTC.

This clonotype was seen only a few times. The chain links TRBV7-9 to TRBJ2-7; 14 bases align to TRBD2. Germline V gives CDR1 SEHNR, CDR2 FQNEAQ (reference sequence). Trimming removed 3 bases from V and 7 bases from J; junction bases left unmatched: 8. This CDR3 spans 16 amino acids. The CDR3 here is CASSFVSGLAGVEQYF. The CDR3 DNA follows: TGTGCCAGCAGCTTTGTTTCGGGACTAGCGGGAGTAGAGCAGTACTTC.

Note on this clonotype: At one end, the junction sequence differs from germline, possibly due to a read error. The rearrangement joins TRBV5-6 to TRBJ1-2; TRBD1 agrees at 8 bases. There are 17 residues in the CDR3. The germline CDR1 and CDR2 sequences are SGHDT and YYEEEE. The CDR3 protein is CASSLVGRGHSGYGDTF. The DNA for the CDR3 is TGTGCCAGCAGCTTGGTGGGCAGGGGGCATTCTGGCTATGGCGACACCTTC.

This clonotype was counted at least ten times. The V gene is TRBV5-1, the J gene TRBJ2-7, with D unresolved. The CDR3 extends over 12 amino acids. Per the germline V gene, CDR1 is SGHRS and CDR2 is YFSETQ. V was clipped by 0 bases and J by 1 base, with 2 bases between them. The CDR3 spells CASSLVSYEQYF. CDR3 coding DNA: TGCGCCAGCAGCTTGGTTTCCTACGAGCAGTACTTC.

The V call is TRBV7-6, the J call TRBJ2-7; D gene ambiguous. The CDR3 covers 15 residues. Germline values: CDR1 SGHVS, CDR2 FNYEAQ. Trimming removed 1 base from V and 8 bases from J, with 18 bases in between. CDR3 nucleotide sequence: TGTGCCAGCAGCTTAGGAGAGGCCTCGGTCTTTCAGCAGTACTTC. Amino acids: CASSLGEASVFQQYF.

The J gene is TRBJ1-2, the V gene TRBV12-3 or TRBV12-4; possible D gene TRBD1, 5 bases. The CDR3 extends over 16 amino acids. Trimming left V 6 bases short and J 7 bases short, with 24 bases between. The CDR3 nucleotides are TGTGCCAGCAGCCCTGTGAGACAGTCTTCTATGGCTGGCTACACCTTC. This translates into CASSPVRQSSMAGYTF.

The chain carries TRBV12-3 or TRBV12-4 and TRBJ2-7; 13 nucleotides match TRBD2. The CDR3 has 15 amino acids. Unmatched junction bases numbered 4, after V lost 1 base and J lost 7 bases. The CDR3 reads CASSLGTSGSREQYF. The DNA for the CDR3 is TGTGCCAGCAGTTTAGGGACTAGCGGGAGCCGGGAGCAGTACTTC.